The next 28 T cell receptor beta chains were all read from a single sample in a study of T cell changes during pregnancy in multiple sclerosis. The data were produced by immunoSEQ multiplex PCR, yet TCRdb's version contains in-frame clones alone and is incomplete. In the table there are tens of thousands of clones, approximately 92% of which are singletons. This material consisted of peripheral blood, taken after pregnancy. Receptor source: a female donor in good health, enrolled as a control in a pregnancy study.

The rearrangement uses TRBV10-2 and TRBJ2-1; 9 bases match TRBD2. Germline CDR1 reads WSHSY; CDR2 reads SAAADI. The CDR3 covers 14 residues. The J segment lost 16 bases and the V segment lost 7 bases, leaving 17 bases of the junction unmatched. CDR3 amino acids: CASTLAGSGEREFF. The CDR3, as DNA: TGCGCCAGCACACTAGCGGGCTCGGGGGAAAGAGAATTCTTC.

The V call is TRBV6-1, the J call TRBJ2-7; D not resolved. The CDR3 sequence is 15 residues long. CDR1 MNHNS and CDR2 SASEGT come from the germline V gene. V was pared by 2 bases and J by 0 bases, with 11 bases between. The CDR3 DNA follows: TGTGCCAGCAGTGAAATTAGAGATAGCTCCTACGAGCAGTACTTC. This encodes CASSEIRDSSYEQYF.

The gene calls are TRBV7-2 and TRBJ2-7; 9 bases line up with TRBD2. The V gene end was trimmed by 1 base and the J gene end by 3 bases; junction bases not matched to a gene: 4. The CDR3 length is 15 residues. The V gene's germline CDR1 is SGHTA and CDR2 FQGNSA. The CDR3 coding sequence is TGTGCCAGCAGCTTAGGGAGCGGGGGGAACTACGAGCAGTACTTC. Residues: CASSLGSGGNYEQYF.

This clone was seen only once. The chain recombines TRBV6-6 with TRBJ2-3; D is perhaps TRBD2 (6 bases). Trimming removed 3 bases from V and 4 bases from J, with 17 bases in between. Germline CDR1 reads MNHNY; CDR2 reads SVGAGI (reference sequence). The CDR3 length is 16 residues. As DNA, the CDR3 is TGTGCCAGCAGTTATGCTCGGGGGATCGGGGCAGATACGCAGTATTTT. This sequence encodes CASSYARGIGADTQYF.

CDR3 loop: CASSLAGVGETQYF. The CDR3, as DNA: TGTGCCAGCAGCTTAGCGGGAGTGGGAGAGACCCAGTACTTC. The chain uses TRBV7-2 and TRBJ2-5; possibly TRBD2 for D (5 bases). The germline V gene encodes CDR1 SGHTA and CDR2 FQGNSA. V gave up 0 bases and J gave up 4 bases, with 9 bases separating them. The CDR3 is 14 amino acids. Full variable domain (missing parts from reference TRBV7-2 and TRBJ2-5): GAGVSQSPSNKVTEKGKDVELRCDPISGHTALYWYRQSLGQGLEFLIYFQGNSAPDKSGLPSDRFSAERTGGSVSTLTIQRTQQEDSAVYLCASSLAGVGETQYFGPGTRLLVL.

The J gene is TRBJ2-6, the V gene TRBV19; 7 positions agree with TRBD1. This CDR3 contains 17 residues. Looked up from germline, CDR1 is LNHDA and CDR2 is SQIVND (reference sequence). The J segment lost 1 base and the V segment lost 7 bases, leaving 10 bases of the junction unmatched. CDR3 protein: CASTATGWRSGANVLTF. The CDR3 coding sequence is TGTGCCAGTACCGCGACAGGGTGGCGTTCTGGGGCCAACGTCCTGACTTTC.

The chain joins TRBV7-9 to TRBJ1-4; no clear D. V lost 2 bases and J 2 bases, leaving 12 bases between the germline ends. The CDR3 length is 16 residues. Looked up from germline, CDR1 is SEHNR and CDR2 is FQNEAQ (reference sequence). The CDR3 nucleotides are TGTGCCAGCAGCTTATCCCAGGCTACTACTAATGAAAAACTGTTTTTT. Translated, it gives CASSLSQATTNEKLFF.

The chain uses TRBV19 and TRBJ1-4, with 9 positions matching TRBD1. V shed 9 bases and J 8 bases; nucleotides not matched to a gene: 22. The CDR3 loop spans 18 amino acids. CDR1 and CDR2 from the germline V gene are LNHDA and SQIVND (reference sequence). For the CDR3, the DNA is TGTGCCAGCCACCCGCCTCCGGGACAGGGACGGTATAGAGAAAAACTGTTTTTT. This translates into CASHPPPGQGRYREKLFF.

The chain carries TRBV11-2 and TRBJ2-2; 12 bases match TRBD1. J lost 7 bases, V lost 5 bases, and 5 bases had no gene match. Germline lookup yields CDR1 SGHAT and CDR2 FQNNGV. The CDR3 totals 15 residues. CDR3 sequence: CASSLRDRGLGELFF. Written as DNA, the CDR3 is TGTGCCAGCAGCCTGCGGGACAGGGGGCTCGGGGAGCTGTTTTTT.

J is TRBJ2-3 and V is TRBV10-2, with a weak D call TRBD2 (6 bases). The CDR3 is made up of 14 amino acids. Trimming shortened V by 3 bases and J by 3 bases, and 10 bases separated the two germline ends. Per the germline V gene, CDR1 is WSHSY and CDR2 is SAAADI. The CDR3 nucleotides are TGCGCCAGCAGTGATCGGGGGAGTACAGATACGCAGTATTTT. It codes for CASSDRGSTDTQYF.

The DNA for the CDR3 is TGTGCCTGGACAGACGGTGTGGGGCTCGAGCAGTACTTC. Its protein product is CAWTDGVGLEQYF. The chain joins TRBV30 to TRBJ2-7; possible D gene TRBD1, 5 bases. V was clipped by 4 bases and J by 6 bases, with 16 bases between them. This CDR3 comprises 13 residues. The germline V gene has CDR1 GTSNPN and CDR2 SVGIG (reference sequence). Looking up the rest from reference TRBV30 and TRBJ2-7 gives the full variable domain: SQTIHQWPATLVQPVGSPLSLECTVEGTSNPNLYWYRQAAGRGLQLLFYSVGIGQISSEVPQNLSASRPQDRQFILSSKKLLLSDSGFYLCAWTDGVGLEQYFGPGTRLTVT.

The J gene is TRBJ1-5, the V gene TRBV28, with no clear D. The ends were cut back, 6 bases at V and 5 bases at J, with 2 bases in the middle. The germline V gene has CDR1 MDHEN and CDR2 SYDVKM. The CDR3 totals 10 residues. CDR3 sequence (DNA): TGTGCCAGCAGCGATCAGCCCCAGCATTTT. Its protein is CASSDQPQHF.

This sequence joins TRBV2 and TRBJ2-4; possible D gene TRBD1, 6 bases. V was trimmed by 7 bases and J by 5 bases, leaving 18 bases between them. This CDR3 comprises 15 residues. The germline CDR1 and CDR2 sequences are SNHLY and FYNNEI. The CDR3 loop reads CASTKQGAGENIQYF. CDR3 DNA: TGTGCCAGCACTAAGCAAGGGGCAGGGGAAAACATTCAGTACTTC.

This rearrangement joins TRBV6-1 to TRBJ1-2, with D perhaps matching TRBD1 (6 bases). V gave up 4 bases and J gave up 3 bases, with 18 bases separating them. The CDR3 has 16 amino acids. Germline lookup yields CDR1 MNHNS and CDR2 SASEGT. The CDR3 here is CASSGLQGHTDYGYTF. The DNA of the CDR3 is TGTGCCAGCAGTGGACTTCAGGGGCACACGGACTATGGCTACACCTTC.

This clone was counted once. The chain joins TRBV7-9 to TRBJ2-7, with 12 bases that match TRBD2. This CDR3 spans 15 amino acids. The germline CDR1 and CDR2 sequences are SEHNR and FQNEAQ (reference sequence). V shed 4 bases, J shed 4 bases, and the junction held 5 bases outside the gene matches. CDR3 region: CASSSGLAGKYEQYF. The DNA of the CDR3 is TGTGCCAGCAGCTCCGGACTAGCGGGAAAGTACGAGCAGTACTTC.

The chain uses TRBV5-4 and TRBJ1-3, with 8 nucleotides matching TRBD1. Unmatched junction bases numbered 5, after V lost 2 bases and J lost 4 bases. CDR3 size: 15 residues. The germline V gene has CDR1 SGHNT and CDR2 YYREEE (reference sequence). CDR3 loop: CASSFRTGRGNTIYF. Here the CDR3 DNA reads TGTGCCAGCAGCTTCCGGACAGGGAGGGGAAACACCATATATTTT.

The genes are TRBV7-6 and TRBJ2-3; D gene unclear. V was clipped by 4 bases and J by 6 bases, with 8 bases between them. The V gene's germline CDR1 is SGHVS and CDR2 FNYEAQ. The CDR3 totals 12 residues. CDR3 in amino acids: CASSYTKDTQYF. The CDR3 DNA reads TGTGCCAGCAGCTACACCAAGGATACGCAGTATTTT.

This clone has just a few counts. Other DNA sequences of this sample code for an identical CDR3. The chain carries TRBV20-1 and TRBJ1-5; no definite D call. Germline CDR1 DFQATT, CDR2 SNEGSKA (reference sequence). The CDR3 is 11 residues long. V was pared by 3 bases and J by 6 bases, with 6 bases between. The CDR3 bases are TGCAGTGCTAGTCGGGGTCAGCCCCAGCATTTT. Protein: CSASRGQPQHF.

Worth noting for this clone: Other DNA sequences in this sample translate to the same CDR3. The J gene is TRBJ1-1, the V gene TRBV6-6, with 7 bases that match TRBD1. Germline-derived CDR1 and CDR2 are MNHNY and SVGAGI (reference sequence). The CDR3 sequence is 15 residues long. J was trimmed by 0 bases and V by 0 bases; bases with no gene match: 1. In nucleotides, the CDR3 is TGTGCCAGCAGTTACTCAGGGGGCATGAACACTGAAGCTTTCTTT. Translating it yields CASSYSGGMNTEAFF.

CDR3: CASSSGNLGNTIYF. CDR3 bases: TGTGCCAGCAGTTCAGGGAATCTGGGAAACACCATATATTTT. The rearrangement uses TRBV28 and TRBJ1-3; TRBD1 might be the D (5 bases). The CDR3 is 14 residues long. V lost 4 bases and J 4 bases, leaving 11 bases between the germline ends. Germline values: CDR1 MDHEN, CDR2 SYDVKM.

The gene calls are TRBV18 and TRBJ1-1; 10 positions match TRBD1. Trimming took 5 bases from V and 7 from J; bases not matched to a gene: 10. CDR1 KGHSH and CDR2 LQKENI come from the germline V gene. The CDR3 is 15 residues long. CDR3 protein: CASSASGTGELEAFF. CDR3 bases: TGTGCCAGCTCAGCTTCCGGGACAGGGGAACTTGAAGCTTTCTTT.

The V call is TRBV5-1, the J call TRBJ1-3; perhaps TRBD1 as D (5 bases). This CDR3 comprises 13 residues. Germline CDR1 and CDR2: SGHRS and YFSETQ. V dropped 0 bases and J dropped 7 bases, with 8 bases sitting between them. CDR3 in DNA: TGCGCCAGCAGCTTGGCCCAGGGTAACACCATATATTTT. Amino acid sequence: CASSLAQGNTIYF.

The chain carries TRBV27 and TRBJ2-7; D is perhaps TRBD1 (6 bases). The germline V gene has CDR1 MNHEY and CDR2 SMNVEV (reference sequence). Trimming took off 6 bases at V and 3 bases at J, with 15 bases between the two ends. The CDR3 runs 14 residues. As DNA, the CDR3 is TGTGCCAGCAGGGCCAGGACAGCCTTCTACGAGCAGTACTTC. This gives the protein CASRARTAFYEQYF.

This clone was detected only once. V usage is TRBV10-1 and J usage is TRBJ2-2; no clear D gene. The CDR3 has 14 amino acids. The germline V gene has CDR1 WNHNN and CDR2 SYGVQD (reference sequence). V was pared by 2 bases and J by 9 bases, with 13 bases between. The CDR3 DNA is TGCGCCAGCAGTGAGGGCCCCCTGGGCCGGGAGCTGTTTTTT. Translated: CASSEGPLGRELFF.

This chain uses TRBV7-2 with TRBJ1-1; D is uncertain. The germline gives CDR1 SGHTA, CDR2 FQGNSA. The CDR3 runs 15 residues. V gave up 3 bases and J gave up 4 bases, with 15 bases separating them. The CDR3, as DNA: TGTGCCAGCAGCTTTTCCCTGGTTGATAGCACTGAAGCTTTCTTT. Translation: CASSFSLVDSTEAFF.

This clone appeared once. The chain employs TRBV2 and TRBJ2-7; 8 bases are shared with TRBD1. After removal of 1 base from V and 2 bases from J, the junction contained 10 bases not matched to a gene. Germline lookup yields CDR1 SNHLY and CDR2 FYNNEI. The CDR3 extends over 17 amino acids. The CDR3 nucleotides read TGTGCCAGCAGTGAAGTCACAATTGGACAGGGAGCCTACGAGCAGTACTTC. It translates to CASSEVTIGQGAYEQYF.

This chain uses TRBV7-2 with TRBJ2-6; D gene unclear. Trimming took off 8 bases at V and 5 bases at J, with 7 bases between the two ends. Germline CDR1 reads SGHTA; CDR2 reads FQGNSA. This CDR3 has 12 residues. The CDR3 reads CASGRWANVLTF. The DNA for the CDR3 is TGTGCCAGCGGCAGATGGGCCAACGTCCTGACTTTC.

The V call is TRBV16, the J call TRBJ1-2; unclear D gene. The V gene lost 2 bases and the J gene lost 4 bases, with 11 bases spanning the gap. CDR3 length: 14 amino acids. The germline V gene has CDR1 KGHSY and CDR2 FQNENV. CDR3 sequence reads: CASSQSGGLYGYTF. For the CDR3, the DNA is TGTGCCAGCAGCCAAAGTGGAGGTCTCTATGGCTACACCTTC. The full variable domain, completed using reference TRBV16 and TRBJ1-2, is GEEVAQTPKHLVRGEGQKAKLYCAPIKGHSYVFWYQQVLKNEFKFLISFQNENVFDETGMPKERFSAKCLPNSPCSLEIQATKLEDSAVYFCASSQSGGLYGYTFGSGTRLTVV.